This TCR beta chain appears in the sequencing data of a study of CD8+CD57+ T cells in acquired aplastic anemia. About the research overall: CD4+ and CD8+ cells, once sorted, gave DNA averaging about 3 ug.

In patients chosen for sequencing, flow cytometry had shown CD8+CD57+ cell expansion. Study-level results: Comparison of patients with controls identified about 27 shared CD8+ CDR3 sequences.

Template material for TCR beta VDJ and CDR3 profiling consisted of genomic DNA. TCRdb ran MiXCR on the reads and lists one entry per CDR3 protein. The table includes 190,000 or so distinct CDR3 sequences, less than 50% detected once. The table lists this clonotype with a few counts. Its antigen is currently unknown. The CDR3 is 14 residues long. V was shortened by 5 bases and J by 1 base, with 11 bases between the two germline ends. CDR1 and CDR2 (germline): MNHEY, SMNVEV (reference sequence). The sequence was collected from a human donor with aplastic anemia. Sample: sorted CD4+, CD8+, or CD8+CD57+ T cells (not recorded which) from PBMCs. This sequence joins TRBV27 and TRBJ2-5, with D tentatively TRBD1 or TRBD2 (7 bases each). The chain's CDR3 is CASSRRGGQETQYF. Here the CDR3 DNA reads TGTGCCAGCAGTCGCAGGGGGGGCCAAGAGACCCAGTACTTC.